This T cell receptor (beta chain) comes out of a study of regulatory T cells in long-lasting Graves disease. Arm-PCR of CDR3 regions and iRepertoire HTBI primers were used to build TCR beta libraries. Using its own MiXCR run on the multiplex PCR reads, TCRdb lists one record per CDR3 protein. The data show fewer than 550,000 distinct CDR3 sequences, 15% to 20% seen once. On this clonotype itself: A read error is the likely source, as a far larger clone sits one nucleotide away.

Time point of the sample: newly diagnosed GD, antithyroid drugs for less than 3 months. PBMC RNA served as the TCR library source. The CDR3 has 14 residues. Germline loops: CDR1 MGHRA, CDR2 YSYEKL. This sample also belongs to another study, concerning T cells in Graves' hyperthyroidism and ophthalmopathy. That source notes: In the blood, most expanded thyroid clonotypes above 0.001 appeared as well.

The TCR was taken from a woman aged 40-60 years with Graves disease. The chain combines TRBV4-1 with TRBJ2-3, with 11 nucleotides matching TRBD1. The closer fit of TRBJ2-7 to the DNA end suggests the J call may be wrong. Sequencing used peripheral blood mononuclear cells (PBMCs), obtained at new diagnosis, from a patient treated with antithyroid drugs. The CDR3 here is CAGSQGQGAYEQYF. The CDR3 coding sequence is TGCGCCGGCAGCCAGGGACAGGGGGCCTACGAGCAGTACTTC.